A selection of T cell receptor beta chains follows, all from one sample in a study of T cells after yellow fever vaccination. TCRdb redid the calling of the 5' RACE reads with MiXCR, one entry per CDR3 protein. The table shows approximately 300,000 distinct CDR3 sequences, with around 6.8% occurring only once. Sequencing was performed on PBMCs, taken more than 40 days after the first yellow fever vaccination. The receptor source for this set is a man between 18 and 29 years old who received the YFV17D yellow fever vaccine. Each CDR3 is given with its conserved first and last residue. The D gene is left open where the match is weak. Part of the rows lack a size; the others show once, few, many or a class for expanded clones.

TRBV14	many	TRBJ1-5	-	TGTGCCAGCAGCCAAAGTTATAGCAATCAGCCCCAGCATTTT	CASSQSYSNQPQHF
TRBV20-1	-	TRBJ2-3	TRBD2	TGCAGTCCGAGCGGGGCTCGGACAGATACGCAGTATTTT	CSPSGARTDTQYF
TRBV2	many	TRBJ2-5	TRBD2	TGTGCCAGCAGTGTGGGCGAGCGGGGGGGCCAGACCCAGTACTTC	CASSVGERGGQTQYF
TRBV5-1	-	TRBJ1-5	-	TGCGCCAGCGACCATCGGGGGGATAGCAATCAGCCCCAGCATTTT	CASDHRGDSNQPQHF
TRBV7-3	few	TRBJ1-2	-	TGTGCCAGCAGCCCAGCGGGCGGACCCAACTATGGCTACACCTTC	CASSPAGGPNYGYTF
TRBV20-1	-	TRBJ2-5	-	TGCAGTGTTAGCGACCGAGAGACCCAGTACTTC	CSVSDRETQYF
TRBV5-4	few	TRBJ2-5	-	TGTGCCAGCAGCGAACAGGGTTATCGGTACTTC	CASSEQGYRYF
TRBV29-1	-	TRBJ2-2	-	TGCAGCGTAGGCAACCAATTTGGTTTGAACACCGGGGAGCTGTTTTTT	CSVGNQFGLNTGELFF
TRBV27	-	TRBJ2-1	-	TGTGCCAGCAGGTCTGGGGGCGATGAGCAGTTCTTC	CASRSGGDEQFF
TRBV5-1	few	TRBJ2-1	-	TGCGCCAGCAGCTCGAACCCCACAGGGAATAATGAGCAGTTCTTC	CASSSNPTGNNEQFF
TRBV20-1	many	TRBJ2-7	TRBD1	TGCAGTGCCCCGACAGGGGGCGAGCAGTACTTC	CSAPTGGEQYF
TRBV5-1	-	TRBJ2-1	-	TGCGCCAGCAGCCCTGGGGATTCCCGTGAGCAGTTCTTC	CASSPGDSREQFF
TRBV15	many	TRBJ2-5	TRBD2	TGTGCCACCAGCAGGACTAGCGAGGTGACCCAGTACTTC	CATSRTSEVTQYF
TRBV12-3/TRBV12-4	-	TRBJ2-6	TRBD1	TGTGCCAGCAGTTTAGGGGGGACAGGGATAAACGGCTTTGGGGCCAACGTCCTGACTTTC	CASSLGGTGINGFGANVLTF
TRBV10-3	-	TRBJ2-2	-	TGTGCCATCAGTCCACAGGGTACCGGGGAGCTGTTTTTT	CAISPQGTGELFF
TRBV5-5	-	TRBJ2-2	TRBD2	TGTGCCAGCAGCTCCTTTGGCGCGGGGGGCTCCGGGGAGCTGTTTTTT	CASSSFGAGGSGELFF
TRBV12-3/TRBV12-4	few	TRBJ2-3	-	TGTGCCAGCAGTCTTCCACTAGGGAAGCAGTATTTT	CASSLPLGKQYF
TRBV7-9	-	TRBJ2-2	-	TGTGCCAGCAGCAAGACAGGCACCGGGGAGCTGTTTTTT	CASSKTGTGELFF
TRBV12-3/TRBV12-4	-	TRBJ1-4	-	TGTGCCAGCAGTTTACGGGTCGGGGAAAAACTGTTTTTT	CASSLRVGEKLFF
TRBV5-1	many	TRBJ2-3	-	TGCGCCAGCAGCTTGGAGCAAGTCACAGATACGCAGTATTTT	CASSLEQVTDTQYF
TRBV7-9	many	TRBJ2-5	TRBD2	TGTGCCAGCAGCTTAGTTGGGGGACTAGCGGGCCAAGAGACCCAGTACTTC	CASSLVGGLAGQETQYF
TRBV9	-	TRBJ2-2	-	TGTGCCAGCAGCGCGACTGCGGGGGAGCTGTTTTTT	CASSATAGELFF
TRBV28	many	TRBJ2-3	-	TGTGCCAGCAGTAACGACGATTTCAACACAGATACGCAGTATTTT	CASSNDDFNTDTQYF
TRBV6-5	-	TRBJ1-4	-	TGTGCCAGCAGTTATGGTGGCGAGTCTAATGAAAAACTGTTTTTT	CASSYGGESNEKLFF
TRBV7-9	-	TRBJ2-3	-	TGTGCCAGCAGCTTACGATTCCAAGGTGCAGATACGCAGTATTTT	CASSLRFQGADTQYF
TRBV6-1	few	TRBJ1-1	-	TGTGCCAGCAGTGAAAATTCTCTTGGAGTCCTGAACACTGAAGCTTTCTTT	CASSENSLGVLNTEAFF
TRBV29-1	few	TRBJ1-1	-	TGCAGCGCTCGACAGTTTAACACTGAAGCTTTCTTT	CSARQFNTEAFF
TRBV7-9	few	TRBJ1-2	TRBD1	TGTGCCAGCAGCTTGAATCGGGACAGGGTTTATGGCTACACCTTC	CASSLNRDRVYGYTF
TRBV5-1	-	TRBJ1-6	TRBD1	TGCGCCAGCAGTTCCGGGACAGTTGGTTCACCCCTCCACTTT	CASSSGTVGSPLHF
TRBV5-6	-	TRBJ2-5	-	TGTGCCAGCAGTTCCCCGGGACGGAACGAAGAGACCCAGTACTTC	CASSSPGRNEETQYF
TRBV5-1	few	TRBJ1-4	-	TGCGCCAGCAGAACCGTTCCCAGGGTTGAGGAAAAACTGTTTTTT	CASRTVPRVEEKLFF
TRBV5-1	-	TRBJ1-6	-	TGCGCCAGCAGCTTGGCCAACTATAATTCACCCCTCCACTTT	CASSLANYNSPLHF
TRBV3-1	many	TRBJ2-7	-	TGTGCCAGCAGCCGTGCAGGAAATTACGAGCAGTACTTC	CASSRAGNYEQYF
TRBV19	many	TRBJ2-2	-	TGTGCCAGTAGGCGGACGGTAGGGTTCACCGGGGAGCTGTTTTTT	CASRRTVGFTGELFF
TRBV6-1	-	TRBJ2-7	TRBD1	TGTGCCAGCAGACCGACCAAACAGGGGGCTTTTTACGAGCAGTACTTC	CASRPTKQGAFYEQYF
TRBV7-2	few	TRBJ2-1	-	TGTGCCAGCACCTCAGGGGCGGGGTGGTCCTACAATGAGCAGTTCTTC	CASTSGAGWSYNEQFF
TRBV27	few	TRBJ1-6	-	TGTGCCAGCAGTACCGGGACACGGAATTCACCCCTCCACTTT	CASSTGTRNSPLHF
TRBV6-5	-	TRBJ2-2	-	TGTGCCAGCAGCCATCGTACCGGGGAGCTGTTTTTT	CASSHRTGELFF
TRBV3-1	-	TRBJ2-1	TRBD2	TGTGCCAGCAGCCAGATAGCGGGCATGAACTACAATGAGCAGTTCTTC	CASSQIAGMNYNEQFF
TRBV13	few	TRBJ2-2	-	TGTGCCAGCAGCCGGGGAAGGGGGTTAACAACCGGGGAGCTGTTTTTT	CASSRGRGLTTGELFF
TRBV5-4	few	TRBJ2-3	-	TGTGCCAGCAGCTGGCCAGGGGGGTCAGATACGCAGTATTTT	CASSWPGGSDTQYF
TRBV25-1	-	TRBJ2-2	-	TGTGCCAGCAGTGAATCCGGCTGGGGGATAGGGACGGGCGTTGACACCGGGGAGCTGTTTTTT	CASSESGWGIGTGVDTGELFF
TRBV6-2/TRBV6-3	few	TRBJ2-3	TRBD2	TGTGCCAGCAGTTACAATGAGCCTAGCGGGGGGCGGGTGCATGGCACAGATACGCAGTATTTT	CASSYNEPSGGRVHGTDTQYF
TRBV5-5	-	TRBJ2-3	-	TGTGCCAGCAGCTTACGAAGGGAAGCAGATACGCAGTATTTT	CASSLRREADTQYF
TRBV5-1	many	TRBJ2-5	TRBD2	TGCGCCAGCAGCCAAGGGACTAGCGGGCAAGAGACCCAGTACTTC	CASSQGTSGQETQYF
TRBV6-6	few	TRBJ1-5	-	TGTGCCAGCAGACAGGGTACTCAGCCCCAGCATTTT	CASRQGTQPQHF
TRBV15	-	TRBJ2-2	-	TGTGCCACCAGCTGGGGGGGGGCCACCGGGGAGCTGTTTTTT	CATSWGGATGELFF
TRBV7-2	few	TRBJ1-1	TRBD1	TGTGCCAGCAGCTTCCGGACAGGGGACGTCACTGAAGCTTTCTTT	CASSFRTGDVTEAFF
TRBV12-3/TRBV12-4	many	TRBJ2-7	TRBD2	TGTGCCAGCAGCCAGGGACTAGCGGGGGGCTACGAGCAGTACTTC	CASSQGLAGGYEQYF
TRBV20-1	few	TRBJ2-4	-	TGCAGTGCTTTAGGGGGAGGCAAAAACATTCAGTACTTC	CSALGGGKNIQYF
TRBV6-5	-	TRBJ1-5	-	TGTGCCAGCAGTTACTCGAGGAATCAGCCCCAGCATTTT	CASSYSRNQPQHF
TRBV25-1	many	TRBJ2-2	-	TGTGCCAGCAGTGAATCTGGGGGCGGGGAGCTGTTTTTT	CASSESGGGELFF
TRBV12-3/TRBV12-4	many	TRBJ2-7	-	TGTGCCAGCTCGGAGGGGGCCTACGAGCAGTACTTC	CASSEGAYEQYF
TRBV7-9	many	TRBJ1-1	-	TGTGCCAGCAGCCCTGACGCCGACAGACCAAACACTGAAGCTTTCTTT	CASSPDADRPNTEAFF
TRBV6-5	-	TRBJ2-7	-	TGTGCCAGCAGTTATGTTTGGGGCGGTTGGGAGCAGTACTTC	CASSYVWGGWEQYF
TRBV19	-	TRBJ2-2	TRBD1	TGTGCCAGTAGTGCCTCCCGGGACAGGGGCACCGGGGAGCTGTTTTTT	CASSASRDRGTGELFF
TRBV20-1	-	TRBJ2-5	-	TGCAGTGCTAGAGATCTCCGGGGGACCCAGTACTTC	CSARDLRGTQYF